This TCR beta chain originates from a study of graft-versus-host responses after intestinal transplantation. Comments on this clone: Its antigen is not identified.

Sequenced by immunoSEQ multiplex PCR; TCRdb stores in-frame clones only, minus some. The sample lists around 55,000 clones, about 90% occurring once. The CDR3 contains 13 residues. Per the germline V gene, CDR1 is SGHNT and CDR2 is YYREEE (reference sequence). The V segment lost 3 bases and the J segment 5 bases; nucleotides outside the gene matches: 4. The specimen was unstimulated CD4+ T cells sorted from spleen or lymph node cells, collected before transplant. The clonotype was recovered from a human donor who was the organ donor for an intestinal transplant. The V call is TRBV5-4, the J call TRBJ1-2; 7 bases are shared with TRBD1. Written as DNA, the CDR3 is TGTGCCAGCAGCTCGGGACAGCTGTATGGCTACACCTTC. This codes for CASSSGQLYGYTF. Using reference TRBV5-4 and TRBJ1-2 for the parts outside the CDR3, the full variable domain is ETGVTQSPTHLIKTRGQQVTLRCSSQSGHNTVSWYQQALGQGPQFIFQYYREEENGRGNFPPRFSGLQFPNYSSELNVNALELDDSALYLCASSSGQLYGYTFGSGTRLTVV.